This TCR beta chain was captured by sequencing in a study of identical twins. Only a few counts were recorded for this clonotype. The antigen is undetermined. In germline, CDR1 is SGHTA, CDR2 FQGNSA. CDR3 length: 13 amino acids. Trimming took off 6 bases at V and 7 bases at J, with 13 bases between the two ends. Every donor was a healthy Caucasian. A universal primer site was created by template switching, with the cDNA bearing unique molecular identifiers. Each CDR3 protein gets one entry after TCRdb re-called the 5' RACE reads with MiXCR. The repertoire holds 600,000 to 850,000 distinct CDR3 sequences, with around a sixth as singletons. Study-wide points: Abundant beta clonotypes from cord blood bore fewer insertions; memory repertoires lacked this pattern.

These data also featured in a second study, about T cells expressing NK-cell markers. That paper adds: Whether expanded NKG2C-expressing T cell clones recognize HCMV is unknown.

The rearrangement uses TRBV7-2 and TRBJ2-1; possibly TRBD1 or TRBD2 for D (5 bases each). Sequenced material: PBMCs. The clonotype was recovered from a woman aged 18-29 years in good health. The CDR3 bases are TGTGCCAGCAGGCCTAGTGGGGGAAATGAGCAGTTCTTC. Protein product: CASRPSGGNEQFF.